This T cell receptor beta chain derives from a study of patients with pleural tuberculosis. This clonotype was observed many times. In TCRdb, the reads were re-called with MiXCR into one record per CDR3 protein. The sample records around 54,000 distinct CDR3 sequences, 6% to 8% being singletons. The V end was cut by 1 base, the J end by 4 bases, with 8 bases between. The length of the CDR3 is 14 residues. The clonotype comes from a human donor with pleural tuberculosis. The chain combines TRBV12-3 or TRBV12-4 with TRBJ2-1; the D is unclear. This chain's CDR3 is CASSLVSGYNEQFF. The CDR3 DNA reads as TGTGCCAGCAGTTTAGTATCTGGGTACAATGAGCAGTTCTTC.